Shown below are 11 T cell receptor beta chains from a single sample sequenced in a study of CD8+ T cells in alopecia areata. Extracted RNA was reverse transcribed, and the resulting cDNA served as sequencing template. Only in-frame clones appear in the TCRdb table, and some are missing; sequencing was by immunoSEQ multiplex PCR. The data hold about 110,000 clones, with approximately 63% observed a single time. Sequenced input: CD8+ T cells sorted from blood. Source of these receptors: a human donor in good health.

CDR3 sequence reads: CASSPETMNTQYF. CDR3 DNA sequence: TGTGCCAGCAGCCCGGAAACCATGAATACGCAGTATTTT. This chain links TRBV7-8 with TRBJ2-3; no definite D call. Trimming pared 5 bases from V and 7 bases from J, leaving 13 bases between. Germline CDR1 SGHVS, CDR2 FQNEAQ. The CDR3 has 13 residues. Supplemented by reference TRBV7-8 and TRBJ2-3, the full variable domain reads GAGVSQSPRYKVAKRGQDVALRCDPISGHVSLFWYQQALGQGPEFLTYFQNEAQLDKSGLPSDRFFAERPEGSVSTLKIQRTQQEDSAVYLCASSPETMNTQYFGPGTRLTVL.

The rearrangement uses TRBV7-9 and TRBJ1-1; D is ambiguous. Germline V gene lookup returns CDR1 SEHNR and CDR2 FQNEAQ (reference sequence). The CDR3 consists of 11 residues. The V end was cut by 6 bases, the J end by 6 bases, with 8 bases between. CDR3 sequence: CASREVAEAFF. CDR3 DNA sequence: TGTGCCAGCAGAGAGGTCGCTGAAGCTTTCTTT.

The rearrangement joins TRBV4-1 to TRBJ2-1; 9 bases fit TRBD2. Trimming at V came to 0 bases and at J to 3 bases, leaving 3 bases not matched to a gene. Germline CDR1 is MGHRA and CDR2 is YSYEKL. This CDR3 spans 16 amino acids. CDR3 protein: CASSQDARGGYNEQFF. Written as DNA, the CDR3 is TGCGCCAGCAGCCAAGATGCGCGGGGGGGCTACAATGAGCAGTTCTTC.

This CDR3 reads CASSPPLPGYTF. CDR3 DNA: TGTGCCAGCAGCCCCCCTTTACCGGGCTACACCTTC. The chain uses TRBV7-4 and TRBJ1-2; no clear D gene. The V gene lost 5 bases and the J gene lost 8 bases, with 12 bases spanning the gap. The CDR3 has 12 residues. CDR1 and CDR2 (germline): SGHVT, SQSDAQ.

This clone was observed a handful of times. The chain carries TRBV6-4 and TRBJ2-1, with 10 bases fitting TRBD2. The CDR3 consists of 15 residues. Germline lookup yields CDR1 MRHNA and CDR2 SNTAGT. With 0 bases clipped from V and 7 bases from J, the junction kept 3 bases outside the gene matches. CDR3: CASSDSAGGPNEQFF. CDR3 in DNA: TGTGCCAGCAGTGACTCAGCGGGGGGGCCGAATGAGCAGTTCTTC.

The gene calls are TRBV14 and TRBJ1-1, with D possibly matching TRBD1 (5 bases). V shed 2 bases and J shed 10 bases, with 11 bases lying between them. This CDR3 has 12 residues. From germline, CDR1 is SGHDN and CDR2 FVKESK. The CDR3 DNA reads TGTGCCAGCAGCCAAACAGGTTTAGGAGCTTTCTTT. It yields the protein CASSQTGLGAFF.

This clone has more than one count but fewer than ten. This CDR3 reads CASSSTIRVPETQYF. The CDR3 coding sequence is TGTGCCAGCAGCTCGACTATACGGGTCCCAGAGACCCAGTACTTC. The V gene is TRBV7-9, the J gene TRBJ2-5, with TRBD2 as a possible D gene (5 bases). In germline, CDR1 is SEHNR, CDR2 FQNEAQ (reference sequence). Trimming stripped 4 bases from V and 4 bases from J, with 16 bases between. The CDR3 runs 15 residues.

The chain combines TRBV5-6 with TRBJ1-1; D is possibly TRBD1 (6 bases). Germline V gives CDR1 SGHDT, CDR2 YYEEEE. V was cut by 3 bases and J by 3 bases, with 15 bases left in between. This CDR3 spans 15 amino acids. CDR3 nucleotides: TGTGCCAGCAGCTACTCAGGGGCCCCTTACACTGAAGCTTTCTTT. Residues: CASSYSGAPYTEAFF. The full variable domain, rest sourced from reference TRBV5-6 and TRBJ1-1, is DAGVTQSPTHLIKTRGQQVTLRCSPKSGHDTVSWYQQALGQGPQFIFQYYEEEERQRGNFPDRFSGHQFPNYSSELNVNALLLGDSALYLCASSYSGAPYTEAFFGQGTRLTVV.

The CDR3 loop reads CASSEGRGALYNEQFF. The CDR3 coding sequence is TGTGCCAGCAGTGAAGGGCGGGGGGCGCTCTACAATGAGCAGTTCTTC. The chain recombines TRBV2 with TRBJ2-1; TRBD2 matches at 8 bases. Germline V gene lookup returns CDR1 SNHLY and CDR2 FYNNEI. The CDR3 totals 16 residues. Germline trimming cut 1 base from V and 3 bases from J; bases unmatched to any gene: 5.

This chain joins TRBV25-1 and TRBJ1-1; possible D gene TRBD1, 5 bases. The V end lost 1 base, the J end lost 4 bases, and 16 bases lay between the germline ends. This CDR3 is built from 16 residues. From germline, CDR1 is MGHDK and CDR2 SYGVNS. CDR3 sequence (DNA): TGTGCCAGCAGTGAATTCTCTAAGGGGTCGGGCACTGAAGCTTTCTTT. Translated: CASSEFSKGSGTEAFF.

The rearrangement uses TRBV13 and TRBJ1-2, with D perhaps matching TRBD1 (6 bases). This CDR3 is built from 14 residues. The V gene's germline CDR1 is PRHDT and CDR2 FYEKMQ (reference sequence). The V end lost 10 bases, the J end lost 8 bases, and 23 bases lay between the germline ends. The CDR3 loop reads CATLISGGLEGYTF. The CDR3 region has the DNA TGTGCCACCCTTATCTCCGGGGGCTTAGAGGGCTACACCTTC.